The sequence of this T cell receptor beta chain was determined in a study of blood T cell repertoires in COVID-19. Study-wide context: Sources were T cells, B-cell-depleted T cells, or PBMCs; the material itself was cDNA or gDNA.

Unmatched junction bases numbered 7, after V lost 1 base and J lost 3 bases. The CDR3 runs 17 residues. Germline assignment: CDR1 SGHAT and CDR2 FQNNGV. Libraries were prepared by immunoSEQ multiplex PCR; TCRdb keeps only in-frame clonotypes and omits some of them. Of more than 200,000 clones detected, about nine tenths appear once; the ten largest clones hold about 6%. The table lists this clone with a count of one. The participants were between roughly 18 and 100 years old and came from under 25 US areas. Allocation to cohorts depended on clinical history reported by the participants. The rearrangement joins TRBV11-2 to TRBJ2-1; 9 bases match TRBD1. This sequence originates from a woman younger than 45 with acute COVID-19. The specimen sequenced was PBMCs or T cells enriched from blood (not recorded which). CDR3 sequence (DNA): TGTGCCAGCAGCTTAGCCGGCGGGACAGGGATCTACAATGAGCAGTTCTTC. Protein: CASSLAGGTGIYNEQFF.